Listed below are T cell receptor beta chains from one sample, sequenced in a study of blood T cell repertoires in COVID-19. Some clones are missing from TCRdb's copy, which holds only in-frame ones; the method was immunoSEQ multiplex PCR. Of approximately 300,000 clones listed, roughly 83% are singletons. Source material: peripheral blood. These receptors all stem from a woman between 50 and 59 years old with acute or convalescent COVID-19. Both conserved end residues are part of each CDR3. Fields, in order: CDR3 protein, CDR3 DNA, V gene, D gene, clone size, J gene, CDR3 length. The D gene is left open where the match is weak. Expanded clones get a size class; other rows say once, few or many, or leave the size out.

CDR3 protein: CASSSRTGGYYEAFF
CDR3 DNA: TGTGCCAGCAGTTCAAGGACAGGGGGCTATTATGAAGCTTTCTTT
V gene: TRBV6-5
D gene: TRBD1
clone size: -
J gene: TRBJ1-1
CDR3 length: 15

CDR3 protein: CASTGQMLNNEQFF
CDR3 DNA: TGTGCCAGCACTGGACAAATGCTTAACAATGAGCAGTTCTTC
V gene: TRBV2
D gene: -
clone size: -
J gene: TRBJ2-1
CDR3 length: 14

CDR3 protein: CASSFLAAAQTSTDTQYF
CDR3 DNA: TGTGCCAGCAGCTTTTTAGCAGCCGCCCAAACTAGCACAGATACGCAGTATTTT
V gene: TRBV7-2
D gene: -
clone size: -
J gene: TRBJ2-3
CDR3 length: 18

CDR3 protein: CASSFIAQETQYF
CDR3 DNA: TGTGCCAGCAGCTTTATAGCCCAAGAGACCCAGTACTTC
V gene: TRBV5-6
D gene: -
clone size: -
J gene: TRBJ2-5
CDR3 length: 13

CDR3 protein: CASSPGATYEQYF
CDR3 DNA: TGTGCCAGCTCACCGGGAGCTACCTACGAGCAGTACTTC
V gene: TRBV18
D gene: -
clone size: -
J gene: TRBJ2-7
CDR3 length: 13

CDR3 protein: CASSIAGDYNEQFF
CDR3 DNA: TGTGCCAGCAGTATAGCGGGAGACTACAATGAGCAGTTCTTC
V gene: TRBV27
D gene: TRBD2
clone size: -
J gene: TRBJ2-1
CDR3 length: 14

CDR3 protein: CSVDHRTGNTIYF
CDR3 DNA: TGCAGCGTTGACCACAGAACTGGAAACACCATATATTTT
V gene: TRBV29-1
D gene: -
clone size: few
J gene: TRBJ1-3
CDR3 length: 13

CDR3 protein: CASSSRLVSNEQFF
CDR3 DNA: TGCGCCAGCAGCTCCCGACTAGTAAGTAATGAGCAGTTCTTC
V gene: TRBV5-1
D gene: -
clone size: few
J gene: TRBJ2-1
CDR3 length: 14

CDR3 protein: CASSVSLIYYEQYF
CDR3 DNA: TGTGCCAGTAGTGTTAGTCTAATTTACTACGAGCAGTACTTC
V gene: TRBV19
D gene: -
clone size: -
J gene: TRBJ2-7
CDR3 length: 14

CDR3 protein: CASSYSGTGDYEQYF
CDR3 DNA: TGTGCCAGCAGTTACAGTGGGACAGGGGACTACGAGCAGTACTTC
V gene: TRBV6-5
D gene: TRBD1
clone size: -
J gene: TRBJ2-7
CDR3 length: 15